These 14 T cell receptor beta chains were all obtained from the same sample, sequenced in a study of T cell responses to AZD1222 COVID-19 vaccine. The protocol was immunoSEQ multiplex PCR, while the TCRdb copy is restricted to in-frame clones and leaves out a portion. The sample has some 70,000 clones, 80% seen once. The sample was peripheral blood, taken 28 days after the second AZD1222 dose. Every receptor here comes from an adult who received the AZD1222 COVID-19 vaccine.

This chain connects TRBV3-1 (or the pseudogene TRBV3-2) to TRBJ2-3, with D hard to call. The germline V gene encodes CDR1 LGHDT and CDR2 YNNKEL (reference sequence). The ends were cut back, 1 base at V and 0 bases at J, with 5 bases in the middle. There are 14 residues in the CDR3. The CDR3 protein is CASSQGISTDTQYF. CDR3 bases: TGTGCCAGCAGCCAAGGGATAAGCACAGATACGCAGTATTTT.

This chain joins TRBV30 and TRBJ2-3; 7 bases agree with TRBD1. From germline, CDR1 is GTSNPN and CDR2 SVGIG (reference sequence). The CDR3 spans 16 residues. Trimming at V came to 1 base and at J to 0 bases, leaving 7 bases not matched to a gene. The CDR3 DNA is TGTGCCTGGAGTGCAAACAGGGGCGGCAGCACAGATACGCAGTATTTT. Protein: CAWSANRGGSTDTQYF.

This chain's CDR3 is CASWTPSSYEQYF. DNA for the CDR3: TGTGCCAGCTGGACGCCGAGCTCCTACGAGCAGTACTTC. The chain has TRBV6-5 and TRBJ2-7; no clear D gene. Germline V gives CDR1 MNHEY, CDR2 SVGAGI. V was cut by 8 bases and J by 0 bases, with 11 bases left in between. CDR3 size: 13 residues.

This clone showed up just once. The rearrangement uses TRBV12-5 and TRBJ2-5, with a possible D match to TRBD2 (6 bases). The ends were cut back, 8 bases at V and 2 bases at J, with 9 bases in the middle. CDR1 and CDR2 (germline): LGHNT, FRNRAP. The length of the CDR3 is 12 residues. As DNA, the CDR3 is TGTGCTAGTCGGCGGGATCAAGAGACCCAGTACTTC. Translating gives CASRRDQETQYF.

The chain links TRBV5-4 to TRBJ1-1; possible D gene TRBD1, 5 bases. V lost 3 bases and J 3 bases, leaving 18 bases between the germline ends. The germline V gene encodes CDR1 SGHNT and CDR2 YYREEE (reference sequence). The CDR3 sequence is 16 residues long. CDR3 protein: CASSSPDRDRDTEAFF. The CDR3, as DNA: TGTGCCAGCAGCTCCCCGGACCGGGACCGAGACACTGAAGCTTTCTTT.

This clone was observed a handful of times. The chain has TRBV18 and TRBJ1-5; D gene unclear. The CDR3 has 15 residues. Deletions cut 1 base from V and 5 bases from J, with 12 bases between. Germline assignment: CDR1 KGHSH and CDR2 LQKENI. The CDR3 DNA sequence: TGTGCCAGCTCACCACGAGGCACGGCCGATCAGCCCCAGCATTTT. This sequence encodes CASSPRGTADQPQHF.

The V and J genes are TRBV27 and TRBJ2-1, with 8 bases aligning to TRBD2. Germline V CDR1 and CDR2: MNHEY, SMNVEV (reference sequence). The CDR3 runs 15 residues. Unmatched junction bases numbered 10, after V lost 5 bases and J lost 7 bases. The CDR3 DNA is TGTGCCAGCAGTGAGTTCGGGGGGGCCCCAAATGAGCAGTTCTTC. Translating it yields CASSEFGGAPNEQFF.

CDR3 sequence reads: CASSKGQGTSNEQFF. CDR3 nucleotide sequence: TGCGCCAGCAGCAAAGGACAGGGGACTTCCAATGAGCAGTTCTTC. This chain connects TRBV5-1 to TRBJ2-1; 9 bases align to TRBD1. The CDR3 runs 15 residues. Germline V gene sequence: CDR1 SGHRS, CDR2 YFSETQ. V lost 4 bases, J lost 6 bases, and 8 bases stayed unmatched.

This rearrangement joins TRBV5-1 to TRBJ1-3, with D unresolved. The V end lost 6 bases, the J end lost 0 bases, and 1 base lay between the germline ends. Germline V gives CDR1 SGHRS, CDR2 YFSETQ. The CDR3 consists of 11 residues. As DNA, the CDR3 is TGCGCCAGCACCTCTGGAAACACCATATATTTT. Protein product: CASTSGNTIYF.

The chain couples TRBV7-8 to TRBJ2-7; D remains ambiguous. This CDR3 region has 13 residues. Germline V gene lookup returns CDR1 SGHVS and CDR2 FQNEAQ. Trimming took off 3 bases at V and 3 bases at J, with 9 bases between the two ends. The CDR3 loop reads CASSFSPSYEQYF. CDR3 DNA sequence: TGTGCCAGCAGCTTTAGTCCGAGCTACGAGCAGTACTTC.

This rearrangement joins TRBV24-1 to TRBJ2-3; 15 nucleotides line up with TRBD2. V lost 0 bases to trimming and J lost 6 bases; unmatched junction nucleotides: 3. The CDR3 contains 17 residues. CDR1 and CDR2 from the germline V gene are KGHDR and SFDVKD. For the CDR3, the DNA is TGTGCCACCAGTGATTTGGGACTAGCGGGGGGGCTGGATACGCAGTATTTT. It translates to CATSDLGLAGGLDTQYF.

This clone has a single count. This sequence joins TRBV30 and TRBJ2-7; possible D gene TRBD1, 7 bases. This CDR3 is 15 amino acids long. V lost 3 bases, J lost 3 bases, and 18 bases lay in between. The germline CDR1 and CDR2 sequences are GTSNPN and SVGIG (reference sequence). The CDR3 DNA reads as TGTGCCTGGAGCAGGCAGGGGGGATGGATCTACGAGCAGTACTTC. Translation gives CAWSRQGGWIYEQYF. The variable domain in full, completed from reference TRBV30 and TRBJ2-7, reads SQTIHQWPATLVQPVGSPLSLECTVEGTSNPNLYWYRQAAGRGLQLLFYSVGIGQISSEVPQNLSASRPQDRQFILSSKKLLLSDSGFYLCAWSRQGGWIYEQYFGPGTRLTVT.

The rearrangement uses TRBV4-1 and TRBJ2-5, with D unresolved. In germline, CDR1 is MGHRA, CDR2 YSYEKL. Trimming left V 2 bases short and J 0 bases short, with 10 bases between. The CDR3 is made up of 15 amino acids. Written as DNA, the CDR3 is TGCGCCAGCAGCCAATCCCGGCCAAACCAAGAGACCCAGTACTTC. It encodes CASSQSRPNQETQYF.

The chain has TRBV19 and TRBJ1-6; perhaps TRBD1 as D (6 bases). The CDR3 sequence is 13 residues long. V lost 3 bases and J lost 9, with 9 bases in between. Germline V gene data show CDR1 as LNHDA and CDR2 as SQIVND (reference sequence). The CDR3: CASSMTGGSPLHF. The CDR3 DNA is TGTGCCAGTAGTATGACAGGTGGTTCACCCCTCCACTTT.